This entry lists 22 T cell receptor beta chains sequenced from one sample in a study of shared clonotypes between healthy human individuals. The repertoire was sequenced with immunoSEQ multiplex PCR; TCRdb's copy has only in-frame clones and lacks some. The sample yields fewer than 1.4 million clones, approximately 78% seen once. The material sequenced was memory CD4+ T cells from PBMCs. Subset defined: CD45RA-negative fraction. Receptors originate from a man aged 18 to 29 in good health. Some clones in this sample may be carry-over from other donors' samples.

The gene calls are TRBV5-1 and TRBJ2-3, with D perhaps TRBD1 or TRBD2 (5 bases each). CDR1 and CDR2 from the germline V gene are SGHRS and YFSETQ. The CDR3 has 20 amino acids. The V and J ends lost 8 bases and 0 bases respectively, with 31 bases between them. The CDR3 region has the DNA TGCGCCAGGGGAGTATTGATCGATCTAGGACGGACAAAAAGCACAGATACGCAGTATTTT. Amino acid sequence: CARGVLIDLGRTKSTDTQYF.

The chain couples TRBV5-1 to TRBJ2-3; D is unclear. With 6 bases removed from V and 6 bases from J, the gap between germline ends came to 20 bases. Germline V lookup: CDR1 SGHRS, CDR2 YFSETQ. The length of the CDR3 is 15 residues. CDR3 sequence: CASTFAPGRIDTQYF. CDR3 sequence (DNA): TGCGCCAGCACTTTCGCACCGGGCAGGATTGATACGCAGTATTTT.

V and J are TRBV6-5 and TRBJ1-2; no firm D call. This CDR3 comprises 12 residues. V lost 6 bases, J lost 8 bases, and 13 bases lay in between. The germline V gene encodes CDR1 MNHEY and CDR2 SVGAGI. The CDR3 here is CASRDIPGGYTF. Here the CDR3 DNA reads TGTGCCAGCAGGGATATCCCAGGAGGCTACACCTTC.

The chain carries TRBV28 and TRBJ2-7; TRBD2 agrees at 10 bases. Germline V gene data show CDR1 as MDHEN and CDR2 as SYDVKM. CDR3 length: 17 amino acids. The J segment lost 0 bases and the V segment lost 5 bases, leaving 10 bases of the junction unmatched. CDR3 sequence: CASSPHGLADSSYEQYF. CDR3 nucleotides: TGTGCCAGCAGTCCCCACGGACTAGCGGACAGCTCCTACGAGCAGTACTTC.

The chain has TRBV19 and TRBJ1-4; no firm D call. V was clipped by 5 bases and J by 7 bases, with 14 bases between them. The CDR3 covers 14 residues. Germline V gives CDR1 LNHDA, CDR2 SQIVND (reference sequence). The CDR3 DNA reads TGTGCCAGTAGTGGATATGCGGGCTCTGAAAAACTGTTTTTT. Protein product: CASSGYAGSEKLFF. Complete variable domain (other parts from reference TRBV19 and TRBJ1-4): DGGITQSPKYLFRKEGQNVTLSCEQNLNHDAMYWYRQDPGQGLRLIYYSQIVNDFQKGDIAEGYSVSREKKESFPLTVTSAQKNPTAFYLCASSGYAGSEKLFFGSGTQLSVL.

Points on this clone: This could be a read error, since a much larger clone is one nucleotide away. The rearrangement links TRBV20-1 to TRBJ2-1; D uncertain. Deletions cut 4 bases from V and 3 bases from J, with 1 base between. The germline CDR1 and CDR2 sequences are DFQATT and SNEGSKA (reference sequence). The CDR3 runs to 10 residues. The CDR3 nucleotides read TGCAGTGCTAACTACAATGAGCAGTTCTTC. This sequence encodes CSANYNEQFF.

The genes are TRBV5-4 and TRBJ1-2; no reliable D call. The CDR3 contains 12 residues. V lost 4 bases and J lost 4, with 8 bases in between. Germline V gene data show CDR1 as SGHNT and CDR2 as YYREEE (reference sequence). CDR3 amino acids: CASSRTVYGYTF. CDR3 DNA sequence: TGTGCCAGCAGCCGGACGGTCTATGGCTACACCTTC.

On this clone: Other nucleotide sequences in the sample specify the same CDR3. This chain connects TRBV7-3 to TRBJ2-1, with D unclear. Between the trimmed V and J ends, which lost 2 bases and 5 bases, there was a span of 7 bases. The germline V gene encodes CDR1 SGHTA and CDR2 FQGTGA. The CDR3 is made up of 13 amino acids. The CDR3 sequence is CASSLAGNNEQFF. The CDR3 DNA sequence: TGTGCCAGCAGCTTAGCAGGAAACAATGAGCAGTTCTTC.

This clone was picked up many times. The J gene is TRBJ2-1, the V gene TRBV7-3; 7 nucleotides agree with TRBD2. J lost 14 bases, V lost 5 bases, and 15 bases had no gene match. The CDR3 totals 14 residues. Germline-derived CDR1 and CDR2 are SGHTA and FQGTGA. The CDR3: CASSPRSGVVPEFF. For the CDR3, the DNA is TGTGCCAGCAGCCCCCGGAGCGGGGTCGTCCCCGAGTTCTTC.

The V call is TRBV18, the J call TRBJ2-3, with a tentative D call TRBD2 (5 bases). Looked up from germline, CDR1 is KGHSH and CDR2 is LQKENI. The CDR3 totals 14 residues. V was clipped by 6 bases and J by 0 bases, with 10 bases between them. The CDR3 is CASSPGFSTDTQYF. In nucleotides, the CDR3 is TGTGCCAGCTCCCCGGGATTTAGCACAGATACGCAGTATTTT.

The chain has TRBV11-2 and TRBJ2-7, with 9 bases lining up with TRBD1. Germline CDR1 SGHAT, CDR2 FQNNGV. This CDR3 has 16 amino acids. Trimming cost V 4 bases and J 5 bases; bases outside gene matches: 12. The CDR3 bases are TGTGCCAGCAGCTCCACACAGGGGGCAACCGCCCACGAGCAGTACTTC. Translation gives CASSSTQGATAHEQYF.

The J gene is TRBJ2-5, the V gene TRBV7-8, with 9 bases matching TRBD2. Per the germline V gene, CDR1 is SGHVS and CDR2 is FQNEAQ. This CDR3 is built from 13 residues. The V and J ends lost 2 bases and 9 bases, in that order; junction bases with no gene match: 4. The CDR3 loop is CASSLSLAGSQYF. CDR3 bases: TGTGCCAGCAGCTTAAGTCTAGCGGGGTCCCAGTACTTC.

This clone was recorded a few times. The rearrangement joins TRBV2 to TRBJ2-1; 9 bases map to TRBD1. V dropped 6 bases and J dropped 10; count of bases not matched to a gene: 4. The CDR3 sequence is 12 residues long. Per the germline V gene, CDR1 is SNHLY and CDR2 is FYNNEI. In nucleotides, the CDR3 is TGTGCCAGCAGGGGGACAGGGACGGAGCAGTTCTTC. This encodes CASRGTGTEQFF.

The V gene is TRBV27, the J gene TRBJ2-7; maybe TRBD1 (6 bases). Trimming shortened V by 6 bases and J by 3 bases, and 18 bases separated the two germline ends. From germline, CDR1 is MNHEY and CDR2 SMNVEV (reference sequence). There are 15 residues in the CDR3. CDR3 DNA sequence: TGTGCCAGCAGCCTTAGAACAGGGTCCAGCTACGAGCAGTACTTC. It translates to CASSLRTGSSYEQYF.

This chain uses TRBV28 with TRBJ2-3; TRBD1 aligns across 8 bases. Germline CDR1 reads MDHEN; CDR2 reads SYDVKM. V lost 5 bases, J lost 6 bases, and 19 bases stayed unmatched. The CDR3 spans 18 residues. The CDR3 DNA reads TGTGCCAGCAGTACACCCGGTTGGGACAGGCTATTGACCGATACGCAGTATTTT. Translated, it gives CASSTPGWDRLLTDTQYF.

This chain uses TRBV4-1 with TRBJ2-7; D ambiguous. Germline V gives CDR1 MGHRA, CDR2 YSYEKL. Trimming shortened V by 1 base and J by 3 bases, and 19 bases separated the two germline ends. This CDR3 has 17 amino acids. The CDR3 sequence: CASSQVGVARPVYEQYF. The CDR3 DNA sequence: TGCGCCAGCAGCCAAGTCGGTGTCGCAAGGCCCGTCTACGAGCAGTACTTC.

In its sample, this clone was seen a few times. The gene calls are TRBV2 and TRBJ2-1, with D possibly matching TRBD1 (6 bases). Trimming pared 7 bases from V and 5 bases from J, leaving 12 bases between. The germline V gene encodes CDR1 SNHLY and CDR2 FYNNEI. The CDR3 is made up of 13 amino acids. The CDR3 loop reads CASKAGANNEQFF. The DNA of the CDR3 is TGTGCCAGCAAGGCAGGGGCTAACAATGAGCAGTTCTTC.

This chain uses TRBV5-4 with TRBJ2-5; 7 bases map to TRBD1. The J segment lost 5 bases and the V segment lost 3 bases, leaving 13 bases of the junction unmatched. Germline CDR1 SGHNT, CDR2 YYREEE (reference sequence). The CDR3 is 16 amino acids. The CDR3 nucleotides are TGTGCCAGCAGCTCGTCCGGGATCAAGGGGGCGGAGACCCAGTACTTC. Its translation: CASSSSGIKGAETQYF.

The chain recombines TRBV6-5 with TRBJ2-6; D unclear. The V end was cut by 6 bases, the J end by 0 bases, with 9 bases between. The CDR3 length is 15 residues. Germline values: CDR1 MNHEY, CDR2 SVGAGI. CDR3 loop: CASSFVYSGANVLTF. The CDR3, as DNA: TGTGCCAGCAGCTTTGTTTACTCTGGGGCCAACGTCCTGACTTTC.

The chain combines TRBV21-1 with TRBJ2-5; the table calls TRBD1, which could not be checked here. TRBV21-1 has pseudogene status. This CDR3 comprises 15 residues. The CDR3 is CASSKDGRLQETQYF. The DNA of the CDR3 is TGTGCCAGCAGCAAAGATGGCAGGCTCCAAGAGACCCAGTACTTC.

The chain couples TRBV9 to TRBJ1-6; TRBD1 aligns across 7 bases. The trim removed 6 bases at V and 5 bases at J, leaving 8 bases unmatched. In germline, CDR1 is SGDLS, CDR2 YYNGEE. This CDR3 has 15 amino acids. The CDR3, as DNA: TGTGCCAGCAACAGGGGATGGGGAGATAATTCACCCCTCCACTTT. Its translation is CASNRGWGDNSPLHF.

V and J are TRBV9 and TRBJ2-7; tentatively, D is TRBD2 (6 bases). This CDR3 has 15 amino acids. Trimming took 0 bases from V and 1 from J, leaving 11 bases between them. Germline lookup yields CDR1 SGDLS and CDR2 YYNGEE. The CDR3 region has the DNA TGTGCCAGCAGCGTAGATGACGGGGGATCCTACGAGCAGTACTTC. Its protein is CASSVDDGGSYEQYF.